These 7 T cell receptor beta chains were all obtained from the same sample, sequenced in a study of T cells in Graves' hyperthyroidism and ophthalmopathy. Researchers amplified the TCR beta CDR3 regions from RNA transcripts. An initial round of RT-PCR targeting the TCR CDR3 relied on the HTBI primer set. MiXCR was run by TCRdb on the multiplex PCR reads, yielding one entry per CDR3 protein. The sample consists of approximately 530,000 distinct CDR3 sequences, 16% of them appearing once. The sequencing input was blood. The receptor source for this set is a young woman with Graves' hyperthyroidism.

This clonotype was picked up many times. The chain carries TRBV6-1 and TRBJ2-7; maybe TRBD1 (6 bases). CDR3 length: 16 residues. Trimming took 5 bases from V and 2 from J, leaving 19 bases between them. Germline V gene lookup returns CDR1 MNHNS and CDR2 SASEGT. CDR3 DNA: TGTGCCAGCAGTTGGCAACAGGGTCACCATACCTACGAGCAGTACTTC. This codes for CASSWQQGHHTYEQYF.

This chain joins TRBV3-1 and TRBJ1-5; D is possibly TRBD1 (5 bases). Germline CDR1 and CDR2: LGHDT and YNNKEL (reference sequence). The V gene lost 3 bases and the J gene lost 0 bases, with 9 bases spanning the gap. The CDR3 runs to 15 residues. The CDR3 sequence is CASSQEGNSNQPQHF. Written as DNA, the CDR3 is TGTGCCAGCAGCCAGGAGGGGAATAGCAATCAGCCCCAGCATTTT.

This chain uses TRBV5-6 with TRBJ2-2; 8 bases fit TRBD2. There are 15 residues in the CDR3. Trimming at V came to 4 bases and at J to 3 bases, leaving 5 bases not matched to a gene. From germline, CDR1 is SGHDT and CDR2 YYEEEE. CDR3 residues: CASSLGLGDTGELFF. CDR3 DNA: TGTGCCAGCAGCCTGGGACTAGGTGACACCGGGGAGCTGTTTTTT.

This clonotype was seen only a few times. The chain joins TRBV19 to TRBJ1-5, with D perhaps TRBD1 (6 bases). V shed 7 bases and J shed 3 bases, with 13 bases lying between them. The CDR3 extends over 14 amino acids. Germline-derived CDR1 and CDR2 are LNHDA and SQIVND (reference sequence). The CDR3 loop reads CASKVTGINQPQHF. CDR3 DNA sequence: TGTGCCAGTAAGGTGACAGGCATCAATCAGCCCCAGCATTTT.

This clonotype was counted ten times or more. The V and J genes are TRBV2 and TRBJ2-7; 12 nucleotides agree with TRBD2. The V and J ends lost 3 bases and 4 bases, in that order; junction bases with no gene match: 13. The germline gives CDR1 SNHLY, CDR2 FYNNEI. The CDR3 sequence is 18 residues long. CDR3 sequence: CASSDIRLAGGPDYEQYF. In DNA form, the CDR3 reads TGTGCCAGCAGTGATATTCGTCTAGCGGGAGGGCCGGATTACGAGCAGTACTTC. Full variable domain (remainder filled in from reference TRBV2 and TRBJ2-7): EPEVTQTPSHQVTQMGQEVILRCVPISNHLYFYWYRQILGQKVEFLVSFYNNEISEKSEIFDDQFSVERPDGSNFTLKIRSTKLEDSAMYFCASSDIRLAGGPDYEQYFGPGTRLTVT.

This clonotype was observed at least ten times. The chain joins TRBV3-1 to TRBJ1-5, with unresolved D. The germline gives CDR1 LGHDT, CDR2 YNNKEL (reference sequence). The CDR3 length is 13 residues. Trimming removed 1 base from V and 3 bases from J, with 4 bases in between. DNA for the CDR3: TGTGCCAGCAGCCAAGCTTCCAATCAGCCCCAGCATTTT. The encoded protein is CASSQASNQPQHF.

This clonotype has a single count. This CDR3 is CASSREGGAGNTIYF. CDR3 DNA sequence: TGTGCCAGTAGTAGAGAGGGTGGTGCAGGAAACACCATATATTTT. The genes are TRBV19 and TRBJ1-3; D gene uncertain. Germline assignment: CDR1 LNHDA and CDR2 SQIVND (reference sequence). The CDR3 has 15 residues. Trimming took 4 bases from V and 4 from J, leaving 14 bases between them.